The 28 T cell receptor beta chains given below trace back to one sample, sequenced in a study of control samples from healthy donors and cancer patients. Clones were read by immunoSEQ multiplex PCR, and TCRdb kept only the in-frame ones, dropping some. The table includes 60,000 or so clones, roughly 90% detected once. Specimen: blood. Every receptor here comes from a man aged 50 or older in good health.

The rearrangement uses TRBV27 and TRBJ2-2; D possibly corresponds to TRBD1 (5 bases). The CDR3 consists of 15 residues. V lost 5 bases and J lost 1, with 11 bases in between. Germline V CDR1 and CDR2: MNHEY, SMNVEV (reference sequence). The CDR3 loop reads CASSPTVMNTGELFF. CDR3 nucleotides: TGTGCCAGCAGTCCGACAGTCATGAACACCGGGGAGCTGTTTTTT.

V gene TRBV27 combines with J gene TRBJ1-3; D gene ambiguous. The CDR3 totals 14 residues. Germline values: CDR1 MNHEY, CDR2 SMNVEV (reference sequence). With 5 bases removed from V and 0 bases from J, the gap between germline ends came to 8 bases. The CDR3 nucleotides are TGTGCCAGCAGTCGAAGTAACTCTGGAAACACCATATATTTT. Encoded protein: CASSRSNSGNTIYF.

To note about this clone: At one of its ends the junction is not consistent with the germline gene, which may arise from a read error. CDR3 nucleotides: TGTGCCAGCAGTGAAGGGGTCCTCTGGAGCTCGGCATGCTTC. Translation gives CASSEGVLWSSACF. This sequence joins TRBV2 and TRBJ2-4, with D unclear. Looked up from germline, CDR1 is SNHLY and CDR2 is FYNNEI. The CDR3 loop spans 14 amino acids.

V gene TRBV4-2 combines with J gene TRBJ2-2, with 7 bases fitting TRBD2. The CDR3 loop spans 16 amino acids. Losses at the gene ends were 1 base for V and 3 bases for J; bases not matched to a gene: 5. The V gene's germline CDR1 is LGHNA and CDR2 YNFKEQ. The DNA for the CDR3 is TGTGCCAGCAGCCAAGTAGCCAGCGGGGACACCGGGGAGCTGTTTTTT. Translating it yields CASSQVASGDTGELFF.

The CDR3 spells CATMDRASYGNTIYF. DNA of the CDR3: TGTGCCACCATGGACAGGGCCTCCTATGGAAACACCATATATTTT. The rearrangement uses TRBV7-7 and TRBJ1-3; 8 nucleotides agree with TRBD1. V was pared by 10 bases and J by 3 bases, with 11 bases of the junction left unmatched. This CDR3 has 15 residues. Germline V gives CDR1 SSHAT, CDR2 FNYEAQ (reference sequence).

The chain uses TRBV28 and TRBJ2-7, with 7 bases lining up with TRBD1. Trimming took 6 bases from V and 3 from J; bases not matched to a gene: 11. CDR3 length equals 15 residues. Germline values: CDR1 MDHEN, CDR2 SYDVKM. The CDR3 sequence: CASRSSGTAFYEQYF. The CDR3 nucleotides read TGTGCCAGCAGATCTTCCGGGACAGCGTTCTACGAGCAGTACTTC.

The rearrangement links TRBV28 to TRBJ1-4; no definite D call. CDR3 length: 11 amino acids. The germline V gene has CDR1 MDHEN and CDR2 SYDVKM. V lost 5 bases and J 8 bases, leaving 6 bases between the germline ends. CDR3 in amino acids: CASSLSEKLFF. The CDR3, as DNA: TGTGCCAGCAGTCTGAGCGAAAAACTGTTTTTT.

The V gene is TRBV5-1, the J gene TRBJ1-4, with D possibly TRBD1 on 5 matching bases. V lost 4 bases and J lost 0, with 7 bases in between. CDR1 SGHRS and CDR2 YFSETQ come from the germline V gene. The CDR3 sequence is 14 residues long. CDR3 residues: CASSPTATNEKLFF. The CDR3, as DNA: TGCGCCAGCAGCCCGACAGCAACTAATGAAAAACTGTTTTTT.

The chain employs TRBV19 and TRBJ1-5, with 7 positions matching TRBD1. V was clipped by 0 bases and J by 6 bases; unmatched bases: 2. Germline lookup yields CDR1 LNHDA and CDR2 SQIVND (reference sequence). The CDR3 totals 14 residues. CDR3 nucleotides: TGTGCCAGTAGTATAGAATACAGGGGTCAGCCCCAGCATTTT. This gives the protein CASSIEYRGQPQHF.

The V gene is TRBV11-3, the J gene TRBJ1-2; TRBD1 is a possible D gene (5 bases). From germline, CDR1 is SGHNT and CDR2 YENEEA. The CDR3 has 13 residues. Trimming removed 2 bases from V and 5 bases from J, with 9 bases in between. CDR3: CASSLWGFYGYTF. CDR3 DNA sequence: TGTGCCAGCAGCTTATGGGGGTTTTATGGCTACACCTTC.

The V and J genes are TRBV3-1 (or the pseudogene TRBV3-2) and TRBJ1-4; D call uncertain. Germline CDR1 is LGHDT and CDR2 is YNNKEL (reference sequence). This CDR3 has 14 amino acids. The ends were cut back, 4 bases at V and 1 base at J, with 7 bases in the middle. CDR3 loop: CASSLLGTNEKLFF. For the CDR3, the DNA is TGTGCCAGCAGCCTACTGGGAACTAATGAAAAACTGTTTTTT.

The rearrangement joins TRBV6-6 to TRBJ1-6; 7 bases are shared with TRBD1. J was trimmed by 0 bases and V by 5 bases; bases with no gene match: 4. Germline V gene data show CDR1 as MNHNY and CDR2 as SVGAGI (reference sequence). The CDR3 totals 16 residues. This CDR3 reads CASSTRDSSYNSPLHF. The CDR3 nucleotides read TGTGCCAGCAGTACTCGGGACAGCTCCTATAATTCACCCCTCCACTTT.

CDR3 in DNA: TGTGCCACCAGTGATGGACTAGCGGAAAATGAGCAGTTCTTC. Translating it yields CATSDGLAENEQFF. The chain employs TRBV24-1 and TRBJ2-1, with 10 bases fitting TRBD2. Germline V gene sequence: CDR1 KGHDR, CDR2 SFDVKD. The CDR3 loop spans 14 amino acids. The V and J ends lost 3 bases and 7 bases, in that order; junction bases with no gene match: 2.

The V call is TRBV19, the J call TRBJ2-7; D possibly corresponds to TRBD1 (5 bases). Germline CDR1 is LNHDA and CDR2 is SQIVND (reference sequence). The germline V and J ends were trimmed by 4 bases and 2 bases, with 21 bases remaining between them. The CDR3 length is 17 residues. The CDR3 region has the DNA TGTGCCAGTAGTACCCCCACGAAGGGGAAGAAAACCTACGAGCAGTACTTC. Protein: CASSTPTKGKKTYEQYF.

The V call is TRBV4-1, the J call TRBJ1-1, with TRBD1 matching 7 bases. The CDR3 is 16 residues long. From germline, CDR1 is MGHRA and CDR2 YSYEKL. After removal of 4 bases from V and 3 bases from J, the junction contained 11 bases not matched to a gene. CDR3 in amino acids: CASSPKQGPPYTEAFF. CDR3 DNA: TGCGCCAGCAGCCCGAAACAGGGGCCCCCTTACACTGAAGCTTTCTTT.

The chain is built from TRBV5-5 and TRBJ1-6, with a possible D match to TRBD1 (5 bases). There are 15 residues in the CDR3. Germline CDR1 reads SGHKS; CDR2 reads YYEKEE (reference sequence). Trimming left V 4 bases short and J 7 bases short, with 15 bases between. The CDR3 coding sequence is TGTGCCAGCAGCCTTTCTGGGACGGAGAATTCACCCCTCCACTTT. It specifies CASSLSGTENSPLHF.

This chain uses TRBV19 with TRBJ1-5, with TRBD1 as a possible D gene (6 bases). Germline CDR1 LNHDA, CDR2 SQIVND (reference sequence). Between the trimmed V and J ends, which lost 3 bases and 0 bases, there was a span of 18 bases. The CDR3 loop spans 18 amino acids. The chain's CDR3 is CASSMRGIRDNSNQPQHF. CDR3 sequence (DNA): TGTGCCAGTAGTATGAGGGGGATCAGGGATAATAGCAATCAGCCCCAGCATTTT.

This clone showed up just a few times. The chain recombines TRBV6-1 with TRBJ2-7, with TRBD1 as a possible D gene (5 bases). The germline gives CDR1 MNHNS, CDR2 SASEGT. The V end lost 1 base, the J end lost 1 base, and 11 bases lay between the germline ends. The CDR3 runs 15 residues. The CDR3 region is CASSEVNRGSYEQYF. CDR3 nucleotides: TGTGCCAGCAGTGAAGTGAATAGGGGTTCCTACGAGCAGTACTTC.

The rearrangement links TRBV7-9 to TRBJ2-3, with 11 bases identical to TRBD1. V shed 5 bases, J shed 4 bases, and the junction held 14 bases outside the gene matches. CDR1 and CDR2 from the germline V gene are SEHNR and FQNEAQ (reference sequence). This CDR3 region has 18 residues. The CDR3: CASSPTMTDRGRPDTQYF. Here the CDR3 DNA reads TGTGCCAGCAGCCCAACCATGACGGACAGGGGGCGCCCAGATACGCAGTATTTT. The variable domain in full, with the rest retrieved from reference TRBV7-9 and TRBJ2-3, is DTGVSQNPRHKITKRGQNVTFRCDPISEHNRLYWYRQTLGQGPEFLTYFQNEAQLEKSRLLSDRFSAERPKGSFSTLEIQRTEQGDSAMYLCASSPTMTDRGRPDTQYFGPGTRLTVL.

The chain combines TRBV9 with TRBJ1-1; 9 bases are shared with TRBD1. Trimming took 3 bases from V and 9 from J; bases not matched to a gene: 6. Germline CDR1 reads SGDLS; CDR2 reads YYNGEE. This CDR3 is 13 amino acids long. DNA of the CDR3: TGTGCCAGCAGCGCTTCGGGACAGGGACAAGCTTTCTTT. Translation gives CASSASGQGQAFF.

Only one count was recorded for this clone. V and J are TRBV19 and TRBJ1-5; tentative D call: TRBD1 (5 bases). This CDR3 has 15 amino acids. Trimming removed 3 bases at V and 6 bases at J, with 15 bases between. Germline CDR1 reads LNHDA; CDR2 reads SQIVND (reference sequence). Written as DNA, the CDR3 is TGTGCCAGTAGTATGGTCAGGGAAGCAGGTCAGCCCCAGCATTTT. This gives the protein CASSMVREAGQPQHF.

The rearrangement uses TRBV10-1 and TRBJ2-5, with 9 bases fitting TRBD1. The CDR3 totals 13 residues. The V segment lost 3 bases and the J segment 11 bases; nucleotides outside the gene matches: 7. Germline V gives CDR1 WNHNN, CDR2 SYGVQD (reference sequence). CDR3 nucleotides: TGCGCCAGCAGTGAAAGTTGGGACAGGGCTCAGTACTTC. This codes for CASSESWDRAQYF.

The sample holds a few counts of this clone. The rearrangement uses TRBV7-5 and TRBJ2-7; the table assigns TRBD1, which was not confirmed against the DNA. TRBV7-5 is marked as a pseudogene. The CDR3 length is 21 residues. This CDR3 reads CVRSLAASQGGIRPLAYEQYF. CDR3 bases: TGTGTCAGAAGCTTAGCCGCCTCACAGGGGGGGATTCGACCCCTCGCCTACGAGCAGTACTTC.

The chain is built from TRBV7-2 and TRBJ2-1, with 7 positions matching TRBD1. The CDR3 spans 15 residues. Germline V gene data show CDR1 as SGHTA and CDR2 as FQGNSA. Losses at the gene ends were 8 bases for V and 9 bases for J; bases not matched to a gene: 16. The CDR3: CASALLGQVVGEQFF. The CDR3 nucleotides read TGTGCCAGCGCACTACTCGGACAGGTTGTAGGTGAGCAGTTCTTC.

The chain uses TRBV7-8 and TRBJ2-7; 7 nucleotides agree with TRBD1. Germline V gene lookup returns CDR1 SGHVS and CDR2 FQNEAQ. V gave up 1 base and J gave up 2 bases; unmatched junction bases: 17. There are 19 residues in the CDR3. The CDR3 nucleotides are TGTGCCAGCAGCTTAGGATTTAGGGGCCAAGGGGGCAACACCTACGAGCAGTACTTC. This sequence encodes CASSLGFRGQGGNTYEQYF.

The rearrangement joins TRBV6-1 to TRBJ2-7; 8 positions agree with TRBD1. From germline, CDR1 is MNHNS and CDR2 SASEGT. V was pared by 1 base and J by 5 bases, with 4 bases of the junction left unmatched. The CDR3 is made up of 14 amino acids. The CDR3 sequence is CASSEGTGSHEQYF. The CDR3 bases are TGTGCCAGCAGTGAAGGGACAGGGTCCCACGAGCAGTACTTC.

This chain connects TRBV27 to TRBJ2-1, with 13 bases that match TRBD2. The CDR3 runs to 14 residues. V shed 10 bases, J shed 2 bases, and the junction held 2 bases outside the gene matches. Germline loops: CDR1 MNHEY, CDR2 SMNVEV (reference sequence). The CDR3 DNA follows: TGTGCCACCGGGACTAGCGGGACCTACAATGAGCAGTTCTTC. Its protein product is CATGTSGTYNEQFF.

The J gene is TRBJ1-1, the V gene TRBV2, with D perhaps matching TRBD1 (6 bases). With 4 bases removed from V and 0 bases from J, the gap between germline ends came to 15 bases. Looked up from germline, CDR1 is SNHLY and CDR2 is FYNNEI. This CDR3 has 16 residues. CDR3 protein: CASSVEGGHMNTEAFF. The CDR3 nucleotides read TGTGCCAGCAGTGTAGAAGGGGGACATATGAACACTGAAGCTTTCTTT.